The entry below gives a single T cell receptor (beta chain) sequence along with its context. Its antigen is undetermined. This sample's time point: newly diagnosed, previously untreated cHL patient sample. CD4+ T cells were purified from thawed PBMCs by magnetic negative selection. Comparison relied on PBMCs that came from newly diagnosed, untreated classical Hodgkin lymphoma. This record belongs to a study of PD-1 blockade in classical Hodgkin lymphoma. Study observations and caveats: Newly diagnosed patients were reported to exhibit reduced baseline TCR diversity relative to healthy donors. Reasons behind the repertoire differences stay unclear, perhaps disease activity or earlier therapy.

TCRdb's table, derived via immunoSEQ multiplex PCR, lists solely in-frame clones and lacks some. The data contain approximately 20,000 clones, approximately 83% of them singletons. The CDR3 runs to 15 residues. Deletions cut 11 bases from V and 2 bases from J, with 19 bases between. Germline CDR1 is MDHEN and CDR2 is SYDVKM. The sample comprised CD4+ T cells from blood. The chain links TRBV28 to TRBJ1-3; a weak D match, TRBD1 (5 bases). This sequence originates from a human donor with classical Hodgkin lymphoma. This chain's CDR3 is CAARTREVAGNTIYF. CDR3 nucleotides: TGTGCCGCCAGGACCAGGGAGGTTGCTGGAAACACCATATATTTT.